The T cell receptor (beta chain) described here comes from a study of regulatory T cells in long-lasting Graves disease. Study-level results: Favored gene segments in persistent disease were TRBV28, TRBJ1-2 and TRBJ2-5.

With regard to this clonotype: As yet, its antigen is unknown. The junction shows a germline mismatch at one end, possibly a read error.

This sample's time point: newly diagnosed GD, antithyroid drugs for less than 3 months. TCR sequences were obtained from RNA taken from PBMCs. Building the TCR beta libraries relied on iRepertoire HTBI primers, and CDR3 regions underwent Arm-PCR. TCRdb processed the multiplex PCR reads anew with MiXCR; each CDR3 protein has one entry. The sample has 400,000 to 500,000 distinct CDR3 sequences; about 14% are singletons. Germline V lookup: CDR1 MNHEY, CDR2 SVGAGI. The CDR3 covers 18 residues. This same sample was also part of a study on T cells in Graves' hyperthyroidism and ophthalmopathy.

The V call is TRBV6-5, the J call TRBJ1-2, with TRBD1 as a possible D gene (5 bases). The clonotype comes from a woman between 50 and 59 years old with Graves disease. The sequencing here drew on peripheral blood mononuclear cells (PBMCs), taken at new diagnosis, from a patient treated with antithyroid drugs. CDR3: CTSSYSGPRKEGSYGYTF. The CDR3 DNA reads as TGTACCAGCAGTTACTCGGGGCCGAGAAAGGAGGGGTCATATGGCTACACCTTC.